These 21 T cell receptor beta chains came from one sample sequenced in a study of cytotoxic CD8 clonotypes in ibrutinib-treated CLL. The method was immunoSEQ multiplex PCR; TCRdb's version includes in-frame clones alone and lacks a portion of them. This sample has over 75,000 clones, with 70% to 80% found just once. Source: PBMCs, taken after 12 months of ibrutinib treatment. The receptors derive from a human donor with chronic lymphocytic leukemia.

The chain recombines TRBV28 with TRBJ2-7; D not resolved. Germline values: CDR1 MDHEN, CDR2 SYDVKM. This CDR3 is built from 15 residues. V was pared by 1 base and J by 0 bases, with 10 bases between. The CDR3 DNA sequence: TGTGCCAGCAGTTTATTCGGGTCTTACTCCTACGAGCAGTACTTC. The encoded protein is CASSLFGSYSYEQYF.

The CDR3 loop reads CAWSQRLSSYEQYF. CDR3 DNA: TGTGCCTGGAGCCAGCGTCTAAGCTCCTACGAGCAGTACTTC. The chain has TRBV30 and TRBJ2-7; no clear D gene. V was clipped by 3 bases and J by 0 bases, with 12 bases between them. Germline lookup yields CDR1 GTSNPN and CDR2 SVGIG (reference sequence). The CDR3 contains 14 residues.

The chain joins TRBV9 to TRBJ2-7; no clear D. The V gene's germline CDR1 is SGDLS and CDR2 YYNGEE. The CDR3 spans 15 residues. Trimming removed 2 bases at V and 0 bases at J, with 12 bases between. Here the CDR3 DNA reads TGTGCCAGCAGCGTCTCTCACCTGAGCTCCTACGAGCAGTACTTC. Translating it yields CASSVSHLSSYEQYF.

The J gene is TRBJ1-1, the V gene TRBV19; a possible D gene is TRBD1 (5 bases). The V and J ends lost 6 bases and 0 bases respectively, with 17 bases between them. Germline CDR1 is LNHDA and CDR2 is SQIVND (reference sequence). The CDR3 covers 16 residues. The CDR3 is CASRPEGWGVNTEAFF. The CDR3 nucleotides read TGTGCCAGTAGACCAGAGGGATGGGGGGTGAACACTGAAGCTTTCTTT.

This rearrangement joins TRBV30 to TRBJ2-5; 10 nucleotides line up with TRBD1. The CDR3 consists of 13 residues. Germline V gene lookup returns CDR1 GTSNPN and CDR2 SVGIG (reference sequence). The J segment lost 5 bases and the V segment lost 5 bases, leaving 5 bases of the junction unmatched. CDR3 loop: CAWGQGVWETQYF. The CDR3 coding sequence is TGTGCCTGGGGACAGGGGGTGTGGGAGACCCAGTACTTC.

The chain has TRBV5-1 and TRBJ2-5; maybe TRBD2 (5 bases). The germline CDR1 and CDR2 sequences are SGHRS and YFSETQ. Trimming stripped 0 bases from V and 5 bases from J, with 14 bases between. This CDR3 has 15 residues. CDR3: CASSLARGLAETQYF. Written as DNA, the CDR3 is TGCGCCAGCAGCTTGGCACGGGGATTAGCGGAGACCCAGTACTTC.

The V and J genes are TRBV7-2 and TRBJ2-6; D not certain. CDR3 length equals 12 residues. In germline, CDR1 is SGHTA, CDR2 FQGNSA. Trimming pared 5 bases from V and 5 bases from J, leaving 4 bases between. CDR3 in DNA: TGTGCCAGCAGCCGGAGGGCCAACGTCCTGACTTTC. Encoded protein: CASSRRANVLTF.

The chain combines TRBV29-1 with TRBJ2-2, with D tentatively TRBD1 or TRBD2 (6 bases each). The CDR3 is 15 amino acids. Trimming stripped 7 bases from V and 3 bases from J, with 18 bases between. Germline lookup yields CDR1 SQVTM and CDR2 ANQGSEA. CDR3 coding DNA: TGCAGCGCCCGAGGGGGGACTGGCTACACCGGGGAGCTGTTTTTT. As protein: CSARGGTGYTGELFF.

In this sample, this clone turned up a few times. The CDR3 sequence is CASSPRQGARTNYGYTF. In DNA, the CDR3 is TGTGCCAGCAGCCCCCGACAGGGGGCCCGGACTAACTATGGCTACACCTTC. The chain couples TRBV21-1 to TRBJ1-2; the DNA was not compared with TRBD1, the D call given in the table. TRBV21-1 counts as a pseudogene. The CDR3 is made up of 17 amino acids.

This clone was recorded once. The chain has TRBV30 and TRBJ1-2, with TRBD1 identical over 10 bases. Trimming removed 2 bases from V and 8 bases from J; junction bases left unmatched: 8. The CDR3 has 14 amino acids. The germline V gene has CDR1 GTSNPN and CDR2 SVGIG (reference sequence). CDR3 nucleotide sequence: TGTGCCTGGAGTAAGACAGGGGGCGCGCAGGGCTACACCTTC. Its translation is CAWSKTGGAQGYTF. Looking up the rest from reference TRBV30 and TRBJ1-2 gives the full variable domain: SQTIHQWPATLVQPVGSPLSLECTVEGTSNPNLYWYRQAAGRGLQLLFYSVGIGQISSEVPQNLSASRPQDRQFILSSKKLLLSDSGFYLCAWSKTGGAQGYTFGSGTRLTVV.

The chain couples TRBV10-2 to TRBJ1-1; the D gene is possibly TRBD1 (6 bases). Trimming pared 0 bases from V and 3 bases from J, leaving 8 bases between. CDR3 length: 14 residues. Germline V gene lookup returns CDR1 WSHSY and CDR2 SAAADI. CDR3 coding DNA: TGCGCCAGCAGTGAGTCGGGGGGCGACACTGAAGCTTTCTTT. Translated: CASSESGGDTEAFF.

The chain links TRBV2 to TRBJ2-3; 9 bases line up with TRBD2. This CDR3 spans 16 amino acids. Trimming took 2 bases from V and 2 from J; bases not matched to a gene: 5. CDR1 is SNHLY, CDR2 FYNNEI, per germline. CDR3 bases: TGTGCCAGCAGTGAAAGACTAGCGGTATCCACAGATACGCAGTATTTT. It yields the protein CASSERLAVSTDTQYF.

V and J are TRBV5-1 and TRBJ1-1, with D possibly being TRBD1 (5 bases). The germline V gene encodes CDR1 SGHRS and CDR2 YFSETQ. The CDR3 consists of 14 residues. The V end lost 4 bases, the J end lost 0 bases, and 10 bases lay between the germline ends. CDR3 region: CASSLSTVNTEAFF. DNA for the CDR3: TGCGCCAGCAGCCTTTCGACAGTGAACACTGAAGCTTTCTTT.

The chain links TRBV6-6 to TRBJ2-7; 7 bases line up with TRBD2. CDR1 MNHNY and CDR2 SVGAGI come from the germline V gene (reference sequence). The CDR3 extends over 13 amino acids. V gave up 8 bases and J gave up 2 bases; unmatched junction bases: 6. CDR3 loop: CASFTSDTYEQYF. DNA for the CDR3: TGTGCCAGCTTCACTAGCGACACCTACGAGCAGTACTTC.

The V call is TRBV27, the J call TRBJ1-6; D gene uncertain. The germline CDR1 and CDR2 sequences are MNHEY and SMNVEV (reference sequence). CDR3 length equals 16 residues. Trimming left V 6 bases short and J 0 bases short, with 12 bases between. In nucleotides, the CDR3 is TGTGCCAGCAGCCCGACAATGAGCTCCTATAATTCACCCCTCCACTTT. This translates into CASSPTMSSYNSPLHF.

J is TRBJ1-4 and V is TRBV10-1, with D possibly matching TRBD1 (5 bases). The CDR3 runs to 13 residues. The germline V gene encodes CDR1 WNHNN and CDR2 SYGVQD (reference sequence). V shed 7 bases and J shed 2 bases, with 8 bases lying between them. The CDR3 spells CASNRGTNEKLFF. CDR3 sequence (DNA): TGCGCCAGCAACCGGGGGACTAATGAAAAACTGTTTTTT.

This clone was seen a single time. The genes are TRBV5-1 and TRBJ1-2; 8 bases agree with TRBD1. J lost 2 bases, V lost 0 bases, and 3 bases had no gene match. The length of the CDR3 is 15 residues. The germline CDR1 and CDR2 sequences are SGHRS and YFSETQ. CDR3 nucleotide sequence: TGCGCCAGCAGCTTGGTTCAGGGGGCGAACTATGGCTACACCTTC. Protein sequence: CASSLVQGANYGYTF.

The V and J genes are TRBV25-1 and TRBJ1-1; D perhaps matches TRBD1 (5 bases). V shed 7 bases and J shed 0 bases, with 15 bases lying between them. This CDR3 has 15 residues. Germline V gives CDR1 MGHDK, CDR2 SYGVNS. The CDR3 DNA follows: TGTGCCAGCACCCCCTGGGGCGAGGTGAACACTGAAGCTTTCTTT. It yields the protein CASTPWGEVNTEAFF.

The gene calls are TRBV28 and TRBJ1-6; tentative D call: TRBD1 (5 bases). This CDR3 has 16 residues. The V gene's germline CDR1 is MDHEN and CDR2 SYDVKM. V lost 7 bases to trimming and J lost 2 bases, with 15 bases between them. For the CDR3, the DNA is TGTGCCAGCACCATAGGAGGGGTCACCTATAATTCACCCCTCCACTTT. Protein sequence: CASTIGGVTYNSPLHF. Full variable domain (rest looked up from reference TRBV28 and TRBJ1-6): DVKVTQSSRYLVKRTGEKVFLECVQDMDHENMFWYRQDPGLGLRLIYFSYDVKMKEKGDIPEGYSVSREKKERFSLILESASTNQTSMYLCASTIGGVTYNSPLHFGNGTRLTVT.

The chain carries TRBV7-2 and TRBJ2-5; D remains ambiguous. In germline, CDR1 is SGHTA, CDR2 FQGNSA. The CDR3 sequence is 12 residues long. Between the trimmed V and J ends, which lost 3 bases and 5 bases, there was a span of 7 bases. This chain's CDR3 is CASSLDWETQYF. For the CDR3, the DNA is TGTGCCAGCAGCTTGGATTGGGAGACCCAGTACTTC.

The chain has TRBV27 and TRBJ2-1, with TRBD2 as a possible D gene (5 bases). Trimming pared 7 bases from V and 0 bases from J, leaving 10 bases between. The length of the CDR3 is 14 residues. The germline V gene encodes CDR1 MNHEY and CDR2 SMNVEV (reference sequence). The CDR3 here is CASTRAGSYNEQFF. The CDR3 region has the DNA TGTGCCAGCACCCGGGCGGGCTCCTACAATGAGCAGTTCTTC.